These 20 T cell receptor beta chains were sequenced from one sample in a study of blood T cell repertoires in COVID-19. Sequenced by immunoSEQ multiplex PCR; TCRdb stores in-frame clones only, minus some. This table has just over 300,000 clones, 89% appearing once. The sample taken for sequencing was peripheral blood. The source of these receptors is a woman younger than 45 with COVID-19, enrolled during active disease.

The chain couples TRBV14 to TRBJ1-1, with 7 bases identical to TRBD1. Germline V gene data show CDR1 as SGHDN and CDR2 as FVKESK. After removal of 4 bases from V and 5 bases from J, the junction contained 7 bases not matched to a gene. The CDR3 is 14 residues long. CDR3 coding DNA: TGTGCCAGCAGCCTCCAACAGGGGTTAACTGAAGCTTTCTTT. As protein: CASSLQQGLTEAFF.

The chain's CDR3 is CASSAVLGAFYGYTF. The DNA for the CDR3 is TGTGCCAGCAGCGCAGTTCTGGGGGCTTTCTATGGCTACACCTTC. The rearrangement uses TRBV6-2 or TRBV6-3 and TRBJ1-2; the D gene is possibly TRBD1 (6 bases). The CDR3 is 15 amino acids. The germline V gene has CDR1 MNHEY and CDR2 SVGEGT. Between the trimmed V and J ends, which lost 6 bases and 4 bases, there was a span of 18 bases.

The rearrangement joins TRBV6-6 to TRBJ1-3, with 8 bases identical to TRBD1. Germline CDR1 MNHNY, CDR2 SVGAGI (reference sequence). With V trimmed by 6 bases and J by 4 bases, 2 bases remained unmatched. The CDR3 loop spans 13 amino acids. In DNA form, the CDR3 reads TGTGCCAGCAGCCCAGGGGGCGGAAACACCATATATTTT. Amino acids: CASSPGGGNTIYF.

The chain combines TRBV19 with TRBJ1-1, with a tentative D call TRBD1 (5 bases). Deletions cut 6 bases from V and 1 base from J, with 21 bases between. The V gene's germline CDR1 is LNHDA and CDR2 SQIVND (reference sequence). The CDR3 is 17 amino acids. CDR3 residues: CASRSGGILNGNTEAFF. Here the CDR3 DNA reads TGTGCCAGTAGGAGTGGGGGGATCCTGAATGGGAACACTGAAGCTTTCTTT.

Of note for this clone: Other DNA sequences in this specimen translate into the identical CDR3. The chain combines TRBV18 with TRBJ1-5, with TRBD1 matching 8 bases. After removal of 3 bases from V and 4 bases from J, the junction contained 2 bases not matched to a gene. This CDR3 has 14 amino acids. Germline values: CDR1 KGHSH, CDR2 LQKENI. The DNA of the CDR3 is TGTGCCAGCTCACCTGGACAGGGTAATCAGCCCCAGCATTTT. Translating it yields CASSPGQGNQPQHF.

The chain couples TRBV4-1 to TRBJ1-2, with D perhaps matching TRBD1 (5 bases). V was cut by 10 bases and J by 4 bases, with 13 bases left in between. In germline, CDR1 is MGHRA, CDR2 YSYEKL. CDR3 length equals 12 residues. CDR3 amino acids: CATFGGIYGYTF. The CDR3 region has the DNA TGCGCCACTTTTGGGGGGATCTATGGCTACACCTTC.

The chain has TRBV27 and TRBJ1-2, with a possible D match to TRBD1 (6 bases). Trimming took 1 base from V and 11 from J, leaving 23 bases between them. The CDR3 consists of 16 residues. Germline CDR1 MNHEY, CDR2 SMNVEV (reference sequence). CDR3 amino acids: CASSLLGAGTDKEYTF. CDR3 in DNA: TGTGCCAGCAGTTTATTGGGGGCAGGGACGGACAAAGAGTACACCTTC.

The chain links TRBV19 to TRBJ1-2; D gene unclear. The ends were cut back, 3 bases at V and 0 bases at J, with 8 bases in the middle. The CDR3 contains 14 residues. Germline CDR1 reads LNHDA; CDR2 reads SQIVND (reference sequence). CDR3 sequence: CASSIHRANYGYTF. The CDR3 bases are TGTGCCAGTAGTATCCATAGAGCTAACTATGGCTACACCTTC.

The V gene is TRBV5-1, the J gene TRBJ1-5; the match to TRBD1 covers 11 bases. Trimming removed 4 bases from V and 7 bases from J; junction bases left unmatched: 4. Germline V CDR1 and CDR2: SGHRS, YFSETQ. The CDR3 is 14 amino acids. The CDR3 region has the DNA TGCGCCAGCAGCCCTGGACAGGGGGCCCAGCCCCAGCATTTT. Translated: CASSPGQGAQPQHF.

The gene calls are TRBV4-1 and TRBJ2-5; D is possibly TRBD2 (6 bases). This CDR3 contains 17 residues. The germline CDR1 and CDR2 sequences are MGHRA and YSYEKL. V was pared by 4 bases and J by 1 base, with 19 bases between. The CDR3 sequence is CASSPFEWRGSQETQYF. As DNA, the CDR3 is TGCGCCAGCAGCCCCTTTGAGTGGCGGGGCTCCCAAGAGACCCAGTACTTC.

As for this clone: This sample includes further DNA sequences coding for the same CDR3. The J gene is TRBJ2-7, the V gene TRBV29-1; perhaps TRBD2 as D (6 bases). Trimming took 4 bases from V and 0 from J, leaving 10 bases between them. Germline V CDR1 and CDR2: SQVTM, ANQGSEA. The CDR3 runs 13 residues. The CDR3 DNA reads TGCAGCGTTGTGGGGGGAAGCTCCTACGAGCAGTACTTC. It yields the protein CSVVGGSSYEQYF.

As regards this clone: A junction boundary mismatches the germline segment, possibly from a read error. The rearrangement links TRBV2 to TRBJ1-4; D is possibly TRBD1 (5 bases). The V gene's germline CDR1 is SNHLY and CDR2 FYNNEI. This CDR3 contains 14 residues. CDR3 sequence: CTSIADITNEKLFF. The DNA of the CDR3 is TGTACCAGCATTGCGGACATAACCAATGAAAAACTGTTTTTT.

The V gene is TRBV29-1, the J gene TRBJ2-7; D perhaps matches TRBD1 (8 bases). Between the trimmed V and J ends, which lost 6 bases and 3 bases, there was a span of 21 bases. The germline V gene encodes CDR1 SQVTM and CDR2 ANQGSEA. CDR3 length equals 15 residues. The CDR3 DNA reads TGCAGCGTGGGGGGAGGGACAGGCAACTTCTACGAGCAGTACTTC. Translating it yields CSVGGGTGNFYEQYF.

This clone has just one count. This chain joins TRBV19 and TRBJ1-5, with D possibly being TRBD1 (5 bases). Germline CDR1 is LNHDA and CDR2 is SQIVND (reference sequence). V shed 4 bases and J shed 6 bases, with 7 bases lying between them. The length of the CDR3 is 12 residues. CDR3 sequence (DNA): TGTGCCAGTAGTAGGGGGGTTCAGCCCCAGCATTTT. Encoded protein: CASSRGVQPQHF.

This clone was seen once. The chain links TRBV13 to TRBJ2-5; possibly TRBD2 for D (5 bases). The CDR3 totals 14 residues. Germline CDR1 PRHDT, CDR2 FYEKMQ (reference sequence). V gave up 2 bases and J gave up 3 bases, with 10 bases separating them. Here the CDR3 DNA reads TGTGCCAGCAGCTTACGGGGAAGTGAAGAGACCCAGTACTTC. Residues: CASSLRGSEETQYF.

The chain joins TRBV3-1 (or the pseudogene TRBV3-2) to TRBJ1-2; 8 nucleotides agree with TRBD1. CDR3 length: 15 amino acids. The germline gives CDR1 LGHDT, CDR2 YNNKEL (reference sequence). V lost 0 bases, J lost 8 bases, and 8 bases stayed unmatched. CDR3 DNA sequence: TGTGCCAGCAGCCAAGATGGTGTCGGGACAGGAGGCTACACCTTC. It specifies CASSQDGVGTGGYTF.

In its sample, this clone was seen a few times. This chain links TRBV19 with TRBJ1-1; D possibly corresponds to TRBD1 (6 bases). The V end lost 5 bases, the J end lost 5 bases, and 15 bases lay between the germline ends. This CDR3 region has 14 residues. From germline, CDR1 is LNHDA and CDR2 SQIVND (reference sequence). CDR3 loop: CASSFSRGGTEAFF. The CDR3 DNA is TGTGCCAGTAGTTTCTCCAGGGGCGGGACTGAAGCTTTCTTT.

For this clone: The identical CDR3 is also encoded by other nucleotide sequences in the sample. The genes are TRBV4-2 and TRBJ2-5, with TRBD2 matching over 14 bases. J was trimmed by 5 bases and V by 3 bases; bases with no gene match: 5. CDR1 is LGHNA and CDR2 is YNFKEQ in the germline V gene. This CDR3 has 16 residues. The CDR3 DNA reads TGTGCCAGCAGCCAGGCGACTAGCGGGGGGGCCGAGACCCAGTACTTC. Encoded protein: CASSQATSGGAETQYF.

This rearrangement joins TRBV7-2 to TRBJ1-2; 8 nucleotides line up with TRBD1. V lost 4 bases, J lost 8 bases, and 12 bases stayed unmatched. Germline V gene sequence: CDR1 SGHTA, CDR2 FQGNSA. The CDR3 is 15 amino acids. The CDR3 DNA sequence: TGTGCCAGCAGCTCCCGAGACAGGGGATCTCCCGGCTACACCTTC. It codes for CASSSRDRGSPGYTF.

The V and J genes are TRBV7-8 and TRBJ1-3, with D hard to call. CDR1 is SGHVS and CDR2 is FQNEAQ in the germline V gene. This CDR3 is 17 amino acids long. V was shortened by 3 bases and J by 4 bases, with 19 bases between the two germline ends. The CDR3 nucleotides read TGTGCCAGCAGCTTTTTTCCCCCTGGGGAGGAGGGAAACACCATATATTTT. This encodes CASSFFPPGEEGNTIYF.